A selection of T cell receptor beta chains follows, all from one sample in a study of vaccination and CD4 T cells after COVID-19. Their recognized antigens are unknown. TCRdb processed the PCR reads anew with MiXCR; each CDR3 protein has one entry. The table records about 5,000 distinct CDR3 sequences, roughly 60% of them present only once. Sequencing was performed on CD4+ T cells from blood, cultured in vitro. The source of these receptors is a human donor who had recovered from COVID-19. Each CDR3 is given with its conserved first and last residue. A D gene is named only where the DNA matches it firmly. Rows may omit the clone size; those that give it use once, few, many or a size class.

cdr3_nt: TGCGCCAGCAGCGCCCGGCGGGACAGGGAACACGAGCAGTACTTC
cdr3_aa: CASSARRDREHEQYF
d_call: TRBD1
clone_size: .
v_call: TRBV5-1
j_call: TRBJ2-7

cdr3_nt: TGTGCCAGCAGTTTGCCTACAGGGGCCGCTAATCAGCCCCAGCATTTT
cdr3_aa: CASSLPTGAANQPQHF
d_call: TRBD1
clone_size: .
v_call: TRBV28
j_call: TRBJ1-5

cdr3_nt: TGTGCCACCAGCAGAGAGGGGCGCACCTATGGCTACACCTTC
cdr3_aa: CATSREGRTYGYTF
d_call: .
clone_size: .
v_call: TRBV15
j_call: TRBJ1-2

cdr3_nt: TGTGCCAGCAGCTCATGGGGACTAGCGGTCCAAGAGACCCAGTACTTC
cdr3_aa: CASSSWGLAVQETQYF
d_call: TRBD2
clone_size: .
v_call: TRBV7-2
j_call: TRBJ2-5

cdr3_nt: TGTGCCATCCAGGGTAACTATGGCTACACCTTC
cdr3_aa: CAIQGNYGYTF
d_call: .
clone_size: .
v_call: TRBV6-2/TRBV6-3
j_call: TRBJ1-2

cdr3_nt: TGTGCCAGCAGCTCCCTAGCGGGGGTGCAGTTCTTC
cdr3_aa: CASSSLAGVQFF
d_call: TRBD2
clone_size: .
v_call: TRBV7-3
j_call: TRBJ2-1

cdr3_nt: TGCAGCGACAGGGAGGAGGGCTATGGCTACACCTTC
cdr3_aa: CSDREEGYGYTF
d_call: TRBD1
clone_size: .
v_call: TRBV20-1
j_call: TRBJ1-2

cdr3_nt: TGCAGGGGGAGGGCAGGGACAGGGGATTATGGCTACACCTTC
cdr3_aa: CRGRAGTGDYGYTF
d_call: TRBD1
clone_size: medium-sized
v_call: TRBV20-1
j_call: TRBJ1-2

cdr3_nt: TGTGCCAGCAGTTCCGCAGGGACAGGCGGCTATGGCTACACCTTC
cdr3_aa: CASSSAGTGGYGYTF
d_call: TRBD1
clone_size: few
v_call: TRBV6-5
j_call: TRBJ1-2

cdr3_nt: TGTGCCACCCTGGGACAGGGGGCAGCATATGGCTACACCTTC
cdr3_aa: CATLGQGAAYGYTF
d_call: TRBD1
clone_size: few
v_call: TRBV24-1
j_call: TRBJ1-2

cdr3_nt: TGTGCCAGCAGTGAACAGACAGGGGGGTACGCAGCCCAGCATTTT
cdr3_aa: CASSEQTGGYAAQHF
d_call: TRBD1
clone_size: once
v_call: TRBV2
j_call: TRBJ1-5

cdr3_nt: TGTGCCAGCAGCGTAGGGGTAGAGACCCAGTACTTC
cdr3_aa: CASSVGVETQYF
d_call: .
clone_size: .
v_call: TRBV21-1
j_call: TRBJ2-5

cdr3_nt: TGTGCCAGCAGCAGAACGGGACAGGGAAGTTCACCCCTCCACTTT
cdr3_aa: CASSRTGQGSSPLHF
d_call: TRBD1
clone_size: .
v_call: TRBV5-8
j_call: TRBJ1-6

cdr3_nt: TGTGCCAGCAGTTCCACCGGGACAGGGAGGGAGACCCAGTACTTC
cdr3_aa: CASSSTGTGRETQYF
d_call: TRBD1
clone_size: .
v_call: TRBV6-5
j_call: TRBJ2-5

cdr3_nt: TGTGCCAGCAGTGAAGGGCCTCAAGAGACCCAGTACTTC
cdr3_aa: CASSEGPQETQYF
d_call: .
clone_size: few
v_call: TRBV6-1
j_call: TRBJ2-5

cdr3_nt: TGTGCCAGCAGCTCCACACCGGGACCGACGTCCCAGTACTTC
cdr3_aa: CASSSTPGPTSQYF
d_call: .
clone_size: .
v_call: TRBV7-2
j_call: TRBJ2-5

cdr3_nt: TGCAGTGCAAGTGACGGGGGCAGCAATTCACCCCTCCACTTT
cdr3_aa: CSASDGGSNSPLHF
d_call: .
clone_size: large
v_call: TRBV20-1
j_call: TRBJ1-6

cdr3_nt: TGCAGTGCTATCGAGACAGGGGGCCGATACGAGCAGTACTTC
cdr3_aa: CSAIETGGRYEQYF
d_call: TRBD1
clone_size: .
v_call: TRBV20-1
j_call: TRBJ2-7

cdr3_nt: TGTGCCAGCACCAACTATAATTCACCCCTCCACTTT
cdr3_aa: CASTNYNSPLHF
d_call: .
clone_size: .
v_call: TRBV7-2
j_call: TRBJ1-6

cdr3_nt: TGCAGTGCTAGGTCGACTAGAGGGGAAGAGACCCAGTACTTC
cdr3_aa: CSARSTRGEETQYF
d_call: .
clone_size: .
v_call: TRBV20-1
j_call: TRBJ2-5

cdr3_nt: TGTGCCAGCAGCGAGGCGGGGGGTACGCAGTACTTC
cdr3_aa: CASSEAGGTQYF
d_call: TRBD2
clone_size: .
v_call: TRBV6-2/TRBV6-3
j_call: TRBJ2-7

cdr3_nt: TGTGCCAGCAGTTCCCAGGATTCACCCCTCCACTTT
cdr3_aa: CASSSQDSPLHF
d_call: .
clone_size: .
v_call: TRBV6-5
j_call: TRBJ1-6

cdr3_nt: TGCAGTGCTAGATGGGACCTCCAAGAGACCCAGTACTTC
cdr3_aa: CSARWDLQETQYF
d_call: .
clone_size: .
v_call: TRBV20-1
j_call: TRBJ2-5

cdr3_nt: TGTGCCAGCAGCTTAGTCCTATCCACAGATACGCAGTATTTT
cdr3_aa: CASSLVLSTDTQYF
d_call: .
clone_size: .
v_call: TRBV7-9
j_call: TRBJ2-3

cdr3_nt: TGTGCCAGCTCAATCGGACTAGGGGCCTACGAGCAGTACTTC
cdr3_aa: CASSIGLGAYEQYF
d_call: TRBD2
clone_size: .
v_call: TRBV6-1
j_call: TRBJ2-7

cdr3_nt: TGTGCCAGCAGCACCAGACGGATTGGGGGACAGGGGGGTGAGCAGTACTTC
cdr3_aa: CASSTRRIGGQGGEQYF
d_call: TRBD1
clone_size: .
v_call: TRBV7-2
j_call: TRBJ2-7

cdr3_nt: TGCAGTGCCCCGGGACAGGGGGCGGAAGGCTACACCTTC
cdr3_aa: CSAPGQGAEGYTF
d_call: TRBD1
clone_size: .
v_call: TRBV20-1
j_call: TRBJ1-2

cdr3_nt: TGTGCCAGCAGCGGACTAGCGGTCGAGCAGTACTTC
cdr3_aa: CASSGLAVEQYF
d_call: TRBD2
clone_size: .
v_call: TRBV5-5
j_call: TRBJ2-7

cdr3_nt: TGCAGTGCTAGACAGTCTGAAGCTTTCTTT
cdr3_aa: CSARQSEAFF
d_call: .
clone_size: few
v_call: TRBV20-1
j_call: TRBJ1-1

cdr3_nt: TGCAGTGCCATCGGGCCGGGCCAGCCCCAGCATTTT
cdr3_aa: CSAIGPGQPQHF
d_call: .
clone_size: .
v_call: TRBV20-1
j_call: TRBJ1-5

cdr3_nt: TGTGCCAGTACGTCGACCGGGAACACTGAAGCTTTCTTT
cdr3_aa: CASTSTGNTEAFF
d_call: .
clone_size: once
v_call: TRBV28
j_call: TRBJ1-1

cdr3_nt: TGTGCCAGCAGTGCATGGACAGGGTCGGGCTACACCTTC
cdr3_aa: CASSAWTGSGYTF
d_call: TRBD1
clone_size: .
v_call: TRBV25-1
j_call: TRBJ1-2

cdr3_nt: TGCAGTGCTAGAGCCGGGTCGGGTAGCAATCAGCCCCAGCATTTT
cdr3_aa: CSARAGSGSNQPQHF
d_call: .
clone_size: .
v_call: TRBV20-1
j_call: TRBJ1-5

cdr3_nt: TGCAGTGCCCCGGGCAGCCCCGACACTACCCAGCATTTT
cdr3_aa: CSAPGSPDTTQHF
d_call: .
clone_size: few
v_call: TRBV20-1
j_call: TRBJ1-5

cdr3_nt: TGTGCCAGCCGGTTGAACACTGAAGCTTTCTTT
cdr3_aa: CASRLNTEAFF
d_call: .
clone_size: .
v_call: TRBV2
j_call: TRBJ1-1

cdr3_nt: TGTGCCAGCAGCCCTAAAGGTAGCGGGGCCTACGAGCAGTACTTC
cdr3_aa: CASSPKGSGAYEQYF
d_call: TRBD2
clone_size: few
v_call: TRBV7-9
j_call: TRBJ2-7

cdr3_nt: TGTGCCATCAGCCGAACGGGACAGGGTAATGGCTACACCTTC
cdr3_aa: CAISRTGQGNGYTF
d_call: TRBD1
clone_size: once
v_call: TRBV10-3
j_call: TRBJ1-2

cdr3_nt: TGTGCCAGTTCGGCTGGCTCCTACGAGCAGTACTTC
cdr3_aa: CASSAGSYEQYF
d_call: .
clone_size: .
v_call: TRBV7-2
j_call: TRBJ2-7

cdr3_nt: TGCAGTGCCACAAGTCACAGGCCATACTCCTACGAGCAGTACTTC
cdr3_aa: CSATSHRPYSYEQYF
d_call: .
clone_size: .
v_call: TRBV20-1
j_call: TRBJ2-7

cdr3_nt: TGTGCCATCAATTTACAGGGAGGAGTCGATGGCTACACCTTC
cdr3_aa: CAINLQGGVDGYTF
d_call: .
clone_size: .
v_call: TRBV10-3
j_call: TRBJ1-2

cdr3_nt: TGCAGTGCATCGCGGACAGGTAGCAATCAGCCCCAGCATTTT
cdr3_aa: CSASRTGSNQPQHF
d_call: TRBD1
clone_size: .
v_call: TRBV20-1
j_call: TRBJ1-5

cdr3_nt: TGTGCCACCAGCAGATCTAAAGCGGGCCAGTCCTACGAGCAGTACTTC
cdr3_aa: CATSRSKAGQSYEQYF
d_call: .
clone_size: .
v_call: TRBV15
j_call: TRBJ2-7

cdr3_nt: TGCAGTGCTCCGGATCGGGGGCCCCAAGAGACCCAGTACTTC
cdr3_aa: CSAPDRGPQETQYF
d_call: .
clone_size: .
v_call: TRBV20-1
j_call: TRBJ2-5

cdr3_nt: TGCAGTGGAAGGGTACCCCGCGGATCTCGGGTAGAGACCCAGTACTTC
cdr3_aa: CSGRVPRGSRVETQYF
d_call: .
clone_size: few
v_call: TRBV20-1
j_call: TRBJ2-5

cdr3_nt: TGCAGTGCTTCCCGGACAGGGGAAGACTATGGCTACACCTTC
cdr3_aa: CSASRTGEDYGYTF
d_call: TRBD1
clone_size: .
v_call: TRBV20-1
j_call: TRBJ1-2

cdr3_nt: TGTGCCACCAGCAGAGGACAGGGATGGTATGGCTACACCTTC
cdr3_aa: CATSRGQGWYGYTF
d_call: TRBD1
clone_size: .
v_call: TRBV15
j_call: TRBJ1-2